The 21 T cell receptor beta chains in this list originate from one sample, sequenced in a study of T cells in Graves' hyperthyroidism and ophthalmopathy. It was RNA transcripts that yielded the amplified TCR beta CDR3 regions. First-round RT-PCR targeting the TCR CDR3 was performed with the HTBI primer set. One entry per CDR3 protein, called by TCRdb with MiXCR from the multiplex PCR reads. The sample includes 75,000 to 100,000 distinct CDR3 sequences, 40% of them seen just once. Sequenced sample: peripheral blood or thyroid tissue (not recorded which). Source of these receptors: a woman aged 30 to 39 with Graves' hyperthyroidism.

V and J are TRBV10-3 and TRBJ2-3, with D hard to call. The CDR3 length is 13 residues. Trimming pared 3 bases from V and 4 bases from J, leaving 8 bases between. The germline gives CDR1 ENHRY, CDR2 SYGVKD. DNA of the CDR3: TGTGCCATCAGTGAAAGGCAGGCAGATACGCAGTATTTT. The encoded protein is CAISERQADTQYF.

The table lists this clonotype with many counts. Here the CDR3 DNA reads TGTGCCACCAGTGATTTAGGGCAGGGGGCCTGGACCGGGGAGCTGTTTTTT. This encodes CATSDLGQGAWTGELFF. The chain is built from TRBV24-1 and TRBJ2-2; 8 nucleotides align to TRBD1. Germline CDR1 and CDR2: KGHDR and SFDVKD. The CDR3 has 17 residues. Germline trimming cut 1 base from V and 5 bases from J; bases unmatched to any gene: 8.

The J gene is TRBJ2-5, the V gene TRBV20-1, with 9 bases lining up with TRBD1. Trimming at V came to 3 bases and at J to 5 bases, leaving 10 bases not matched to a gene. CDR1 DFQATT and CDR2 SNEGSKA come from the germline V gene (reference sequence). The CDR3 contains 15 residues. CDR3 sequence: CSASAPGQGYETQYF. CDR3 nucleotides: TGCAGTGCTAGTGCTCCGGGACAGGGTTACGAGACCCAGTACTTC.

A remark on this clonotype: Given a much more abundant clone one base away, this may be a read error. V and J are TRBV4-1 and TRBJ1-5; 10 bases fit TRBD1. The CDR3 has 16 residues. Germline V CDR1 and CDR2: MGHRA, YSYEKL. The DNA for the CDR3 is TGCGCCAACAGCCAAGAAGGACAGGGGGGTGATCAGCCCCAGCATTTT. Its translation: CANSQEGQGGDQPQHF.

This clonotype came up many times. This sequence joins TRBV12-3 or TRBV12-4 and TRBJ2-2, with D tentatively TRBD1 or TRBD2 (6 bases each). The CDR3 totals 16 residues. Trimming took off 5 bases at V and 0 bases at J, with 13 bases between the two ends. CDR3 residues: CASSPRGTTNTGELFF. The CDR3 region has the DNA TGTGCCAGCAGTCCCCGGGGGACAACGAACACCGGGGAGCTGTTTTTT.

The V and J genes are TRBV20-1 and TRBJ1-5, with D possibly matching TRBD1 (5 bases). This CDR3 is 19 amino acids long. V gave up 6 bases and J gave up 2 bases, with 29 bases separating them. Per the germline V gene, CDR1 is DFQATT and CDR2 is SNEGSKA (reference sequence). DNA for the CDR3: TGCAGTGCCAGCAGCCGGGCTACGGGGGATGGGCTTGGCAATCAGCCCCAGCATTTT. Translating it yields CSASSRATGDGLGNQPQHF.

This clonotype has a count of ten or more. CDR3 bases: TGTGCCACCAGCAAAAGGGGGGACACTGAAGCTTTCTTT. Protein product: CATSKRGDTEAFF. The genes are TRBV15 and TRBJ1-1; D perhaps matches TRBD1 (6 bases). CDR1 is LNHNV, CDR2 YYDKDF, per germline (reference sequence). V lost 4 bases, J lost 3 bases, and 9 bases lay in between. The CDR3 extends over 13 amino acids. Full variable domain (missing parts from reference TRBV15 and TRBJ1-1): DAMVIQNPRYQVTQFGKPVTLSCSQTLNHNVMYWYQQKSSQAPKLLFHYYDKDFNNEADTPDNFQSRRPNTSFCFLDIRSPGLGDTAMYLCATSKRGDTEAFFGQGTRLTVV.

The table lists this clonotype with many counts. The chain joins TRBV5-1 to TRBJ1-5; D uncertain. This CDR3 has 13 residues. The V gene's germline CDR1 is SGHRS and CDR2 YFSETQ. V was shortened by 0 bases and J by 6 bases, with 7 bases between the two germline ends. The CDR3 spells CASSLEGSQPQHF. Written as DNA, the CDR3 is TGCGCCAGCAGCTTGGAGGGTAGTCAGCCCCAGCATTTT.

The chain employs TRBV25-1 and TRBJ1-4; D remains unclear. The length of the CDR3 is 12 residues. Germline-derived CDR1 and CDR2 are MGHDK and SYGVNS. The CDR3, as DNA: TGTGCGCGGACTGGAACTAATGAAAAACTGTTTTTT. The encoded protein is CARTGTNEKLFF.

This clonotype was observed at least ten times. The chain employs TRBV7-9 and TRBJ2-2; no firm D call. Looked up from germline, CDR1 is SEHNR and CDR2 is FQNEAQ (reference sequence). With 0 bases removed from V and 8 bases from J, the gap between germline ends came to 7 bases. There are 13 residues in the CDR3. This chain's CDR3 is CASSLAPWGELFF. In DNA, the CDR3 is TGTGCCAGCAGCTTAGCCCCGTGGGGGGAGCTGTTTTTT.

This clonotype has a count of ten or more. This chain connects TRBV5-8 to TRBJ2-7; D is undetermined. The CDR3 has 14 residues. Germline CDR1 reads SGHTS; CDR2 reads YDEGEE. Trimming shortened V by 4 bases and J by 1 base, and 12 bases separated the two germline ends. The chain's CDR3 is CASSVETESYEQYF. CDR3 in DNA: TGTGCCAGCAGCGTGGAAACGGAATCCTACGAGCAGTACTTC.

In nucleotides, the CDR3 is TGTGCCACCAGCAGTGTAGGGACCTCCTACGAGCAGTACTTC. It encodes CATSSVGTSYEQYF. The genes are TRBV15 and TRBJ2-7, with D perhaps TRBD1 or TRBD2 (5 bases each). Germline V CDR1 and CDR2: LNHNV, YYDKDF (reference sequence). CDR3 length: 14 amino acids. With 3 bases removed from V and 0 bases from J, the gap between germline ends came to 9 bases.

The chain is built from TRBV5-1 and TRBJ2-3; TRBD1 or TRBD2 may be the D gene (5 bases each). The CDR3 is 19 residues long. With 1 base removed from V and 1 base from J, the gap between germline ends came to 22 bases. CDR1 and CDR2 from the germline V gene are SGHRS and YFSETQ. The DNA for the CDR3 is TGCGCCAGCAGCTTGATCGGGTGGGGACCTTCCGCCCGCACAGATACGCAGTATTTT. This translates into CASSLIGWGPSARTDTQYF.

This clonotype was detected once. V gene TRBV7-4 combines with J gene TRBJ1-4; unclear D gene. V was shortened by 4 bases and J by 0 bases, with 6 bases between the two germline ends. The CDR3 contains 14 residues. Germline lookup yields CDR1 SGHVT and CDR2 SQSDAQ. CDR3 DNA: TGTGCCAGCAGCTACGGGACAACTAATGAAAAACTGTTTTTT. Residues: CASSYGTTNEKLFF.

This clonotype was counted many times. The gene calls are TRBV25-1 and TRBJ1-3; D gene uncertain. The CDR3 covers 13 residues. Trimming removed 4 bases from V and 1 base from J, with 5 bases in between. Germline V CDR1 and CDR2: MGHDK, SYGVNS. CDR3 DNA sequence: TGTGCCAGCAGTGCCGTTTCTGGAAACACCATATATTTT. It specifies CASSAVSGNTIYF.

This chain connects TRBV11-1 to TRBJ2-3; TRBD1 aligns across 8 bases. Losses at the gene ends were 6 bases for V and 5 bases for J; bases not matched to a gene: 10. From germline, CDR1 is SGHAT and CDR2 FQDESV (reference sequence). The CDR3 is 15 residues long. CDR3 sequence: CASSLGQGSVDTQYF. The CDR3 coding sequence is TGTGCCAGCAGTCTCGGACAGGGCTCAGTAGATACGCAGTATTTT. The full variable domain, rest sourced from reference TRBV11-1 and TRBJ2-3, is EAEVAQSPRYKITEKSQAVAFWCDPISGHATLYWYRQILGQGPELLVQFQDESVVDDSQLPKDRFSAERLKGVDSTLKIQPAELGDSAMYLCASSLGQGSVDTQYFGPGTRLTVL.

This clonotype was seen many times. The gene calls are TRBV5-1 and TRBJ2-5; TRBD1 matches at 9 bases. Per the germline V gene, CDR1 is SGHRS and CDR2 is YFSETQ. CDR3 size: 16 residues. J gave up 4 bases and V 0 bases, and 7 bases lay outside the gene matches. CDR3 sequence reads: CASSLVGQGLGETQYF. Here the CDR3 DNA reads TGCGCCAGCAGCTTGGTTGGACAGGGGCTCGGAGAGACCCAGTACTTC.

This clonotype has at least ten counts. The V call is TRBV20-1, the J call TRBJ2-2; no clear D gene. This CDR3 contains 15 residues. V was cut by 5 bases and J by 4 bases, with 17 bases left in between. CDR1 and CDR2 from the germline V gene are DFQATT and SNEGSKA (reference sequence). The CDR3 nucleotides are TGCAGTGCTCCCAGCCTTGGATCGAGCACCGGGGAGCTGTTTTTT. This translates into CSAPSLGSSTGELFF.

This clonotype was detected only once. This could be a read error, since a much larger clone is one nucleotide away. V is TRBV7-6 and J is TRBJ2-1, with D possibly TRBD1 on 5 matching bases. V gave up 7 bases and J gave up 6 bases, with 22 bases separating them. In germline, CDR1 is SGHVS, CDR2 FNYEAQ. The CDR3 extends over 16 amino acids. This CDR3 is CASTVYSRAPGNEQFF. In DNA, the CDR3 is TGTGCCAGCACCGTTTATAGCAGGGCCCCCGGCAATGAGCAGTTCTTC.

This chain joins TRBV7-9 and TRBJ1-3; D remains unclear. The CDR3 covers 13 residues. Germline V gene lookup returns CDR1 SEHNR and CDR2 FQNEAQ (reference sequence). The V end was cut by 1 base, the J end by 4 bases, with 5 bases between. This CDR3 is CASSLGGGNTIYF. Here the CDR3 DNA reads TGTGCCAGCAGCTTAGGCGGAGGAAACACCATATATTTT.

Here the CDR3 reads CAISSESSYNEQFF. CDR3 nucleotides: TGTGCCATCAGTTCTGAAAGCTCCTACAATGAGCAGTTCTTC. The gene calls are TRBV10-3 and TRBJ2-1; D not resolved. The ends were cut back, 5 bases at V and 0 bases at J, with 8 bases in the middle. Germline assignment: CDR1 ENHRY and CDR2 SYGVKD. CDR3 length equals 14 residues.